This TCR beta chain was captured by sequencing in a study of cytomegalovirus exposure and HLA in healthy donors (dated by TCRdb to 2017 to 2019). With regard to the full study: In an earlier analysis of 450 to 750 of the donors, about 270 Gb of sequence data and 117 million unique TCR beta sequences from 150 million to 200 million T cells were reported. The study was designed to test whether signatures of past pathogen exposure could be identified by cataloging public T cell receptors. About 5 DR-DQ haplotypes were handled as single units for association and clustering, since linkage in the cohort was strong. The study combined high-throughput TCR immunosequencing, statistical association of individual TCRs with disease status, and machine learning to predict cytomegalovirus infection status. An earlier analysis of 500 to 750 of the donors applied high-throughput TCR beta sequencing to assess whether each TCR beta V gene segment acted as functional or pseudogenic. All discovery cohort repertoires had been generated using a single sequencing platform. Using immunosequencing, the study profiled T cell repertoires from 500 to 800 subjects and related those repertoires to cytomegalovirus serostatus. The genetic ancestry cluster associated with self-reported Caucasian donors included over 80% of the roughly 390 genotyped donors. Rather than using new phenotypic data, the later analysis identified candidate immune exposures from TCR beta sequences and from how often those sequences occurred across donors. An early release that covered roughly 600 HLA-typed donors contained approximately 300 gigabases of sequencing data and 80 million or so unique TCR sequences. Besides the first cohort of approximately 710 subjects, a separate validation cohort made up of 120 different subjects was used. Donor age, sex, ethnicity and CMV serostatus were compiled alongside the repertoire data. Typing coverage varied by locus: roughly 629-630 donors for A, B, C, DRB1 and DQB1; 500 to 550 for DQA1; approximately 570 for DPA1; approximately 490 for DPB1. Class I and class II HLA loci were covered by the typing at four-digit resolution. A later genetic analysis took genome-wide SNP genotypes for about three fifths of the 666 donors and used that subset as a discovery cohort. Across under 500 genotyped donors of the cohort, an average of roughly 200,000 unique TCR beta nucleotide sequences per donor were sequenced, and 15% to 20% of those sequences were non-productive. To study patterns of TCR occurrence, a later analysis re-analyzed previously published TCR beta repertoires from around 700 donors and added high-resolution HLA genotyping.

Receptor libraries were prepared by the immunoSEQ multiplex PCR assay. For the multiplex PCR, a mixture combining 60 forward primers for TCR Vbeta segments and 13 reverse primers for TCR Jbeta segments was used. The CDR3 region of rearranged TCR beta genes was amplified from genomic DNA by a multiplex PCR assay. Amplified TCR beta libraries were sequenced as 87-base-pair reads on the Illumina HiSeq System. The study's own analysis went as follows. A later analysis counted around 72 million unique TCR beta chains across the 700 or so repertoires, and roughly 10 million of these chains were shared by at least two donors. Raw reads were error-corrected and collapsed into unique sequences with a nearest-neighbor algorithm that merged closely related sequences to remove PCR and sequencing errors. CDR3 sequences were aligned to IMGT reference sequences to assign V, D and J gene segments. Each retained sequence needed at least a six-nucleotide match to both a V gene segment and a J gene segment. Rearrangements were called productive when the CDR3 lacked stop codons and stayed in frame with V and J; all others were non-productive. Following IMGT convention, CDR3 was defined as the stretch from the second conserved V-encoded cysteine up to the conserved J-encoded phenylalanine. The earlier analysis of about 570 of the donors excluded any sequence lacking an unambiguous match to a single V gene segment. In an earlier analysis of around 590 of the donors, a V segment was called functional when productive rearrangements were above 56.7%, and segregating when the standard deviation between donors exceeded 5%. A statistical classification framework was built for diagnosing cytomegalovirus status from the catalog of TCR beta chain sequences. A later analysis assigned V and J genes by comparing TCR nucleotide sequences with IMGT/GENE-DB human TR gene sequences. Using the TCRdist pipeline, a later analysis assigned CDR3 sequences along with most-parsimonious VDJ recombination scenarios. In a later analysis, each TCR beta chain was defined by its CDR3 amino acid sequence together with its V-gene family, and reads lacking a unique V-gene family were excluded. In a later analysis, 450 to 600 highly shared, low-generation-probability nucleotide sequences were removed to address suspected cross-contamination and a sequencing artifact. For each public chain, a later analysis derived a clonal expansion index from normalized ranks of inferred template counts within each repertoire. In a later analysis, generation probabilities were computed with a VDJ recombination model fitted to out-of-frame rearrangements, and the resulting probabilities were checked against IGoR. In a later analysis, TCR-TCR, TCR-HLA and TCR-CMV co-occurrence was scored with hypergeometric tests, and a repertoire-size bias correction was applied to TCR pairs. In a later analysis, false discovery rates were estimated by permuting HLA or CMV assignments 20 times. In a later analysis, co-occurring TCRs were grouped using DBSCAN, with TCRdist sequence similarity added in when clustering inside HLA-allele-positive subsets. Repertoires with fewer than 30,000 or more than 120,000 public chains were left out of co-occurrence clustering, as were five repertoires with anomalous nucleotide sharing. The table comes from immuneACCESS by way of TCRdb, which keeps in-frame sequences with V and J called. Part of the clones is missing from these tables; in studies checked, under half for an unresolved V gene and the rest for unknown reasons. V and J calls and clone size are as listed in that table; D and trimming were resolved from the DNA. In this sample the table shows under 300,000 clones, 72% of which occur a single time. The ten biggest clones cover roughly 2.4% of the sample.

Per the germline V gene, SGHRS is the CDR1 and YFSETQ is the CDR2. Counted from cysteine to phenylalanine, this CDR3 has 13 amino acids. Only the CDR3 DNA stays, 39 bases, in frame from base 1. Trimming takes 4 bases off V and 5 bases off J; junction bases not matched to a gene: 5. Comments on this clone: The antigen it recognizes is unknown. Base quality data are lacking; no much larger clone is found one base away.

The cohort comprised around 700 healthy bone marrow donors. At the time of sampling, all cohort members were nominally healthy, though unrecorded immune exposures were likely present. The donor was CMV seronegative and belonged to the group of more than 300 seronegative cohort members. A peripheral blood sample was provided by each donor, and peripheral blood mononuclear cells were used for TCR beta sequencing. The Qiagen DNeasy Blood Extraction Kit was used to extract genomic DNA from the blood cell samples. What the study reported, not specific to this receptor: A later analysis associated around 16,000 TCR beta sequences with specific HLA alleles at a false discovery rate of 0.05. When HLA alleles, especially DR and DQ, strongly co-occurred, TCR associations were difficult to assign to individual alleles. For the cohort, immune exposure information was limited to CMV serostatus. In a later analysis, the rate of TCR association differed among HLA loci, with DRB1 alleles having the most associated TCRs and HLA-C alleles having the fewest. According to a later analysis, parvovirus B19, influenza, CMV and Epstein-Barr virus appeared linked to several top co-occurrence clusters. This cohort had only TCR beta chains sequenced, and the lack of alpha or paired-chain data limited which features could be detected. A few of the identified cytomegalovirus-associated TCR beta chains were confirmed in vitro to be specific for cytomegalovirus antigens. A later genetic analysis associated a missense DCLRE1C variant with V-gene and J-gene trimming of TCR beta chains, and an independent cohort replicated the association. According to the authors, the approach could potentially be generalized to other disease states and immunological phenotypes. Broadly in line with IMGT annotations, most TCR beta V segments showed up in productive rearrangements about 87% or about 30% of the time in an earlier analysis of approximately 640 of the donors. In a later analysis, HLA-associated TCR beta chains were found to be more clonally expanded and to have lower generation probabilities than equally common non-associated chains. A further reported finding was that TCR beta sequences accurately predicted the HLA-A and HLA-B alleles for most subjects in the first cohort. A cluster of highly shared sequence variants was judged likely to represent a technical artifact of the sequencing pipeline. Because some donors lacked HLA typing at each locus, the association tests relied only on the typed subset. The study gave a list of 150 to 200 TCR beta chains associated with cytomegalovirus. Some IMGT-functional V segments, including TRBV6-2 and TRBV6-3, could not be distinguished by the 87-base-pair reads and were therefore excluded. According to a later analysis, most CMV-associated TCR beta chains appeared to be HLA-restricted, and the HLA associations seemed to be driven largely by CMV exposure. Presence/absence analyses assumed roughly uniform sequencing depth across donors, an assumption that may not hold. Roughly 17 rarely observed V segments, including chromosome 9 orphons, were excluded from the earlier analysis of about 500 of the donors because counts were too low. Linkage disequilibrium might explain the correlated functional status among segregating V segments, but an unknown experimental factor could not be ruled out. Most TCR sequences were seen in very few donors, while some public TCRs were found in many individuals. The classifier was reported to diagnose cytomegalovirus status with high specificity and sensitivity in both the original and validation cohorts. In a later genetic analysis, fewer N-insertions in productive TCRs were reported among donors in an Asian-associated ancestry cluster than the roughly 700-donor mean.

The clonotype originates from a female donor in good health and CMV-seronegative. The receptor chain draws on TRBV5-1 and TRBJ1-1; a stretch of 7 junction bases matches TRBD1. Sequencing was carried out using PBMCs. The CDR3 protein sequence reads: CASSTTGETEAFF. The nucleotide sequence reads as follows: TGCGCCAGCAGCACAACAGGGGAAACTGAAGCTTTCTTT.